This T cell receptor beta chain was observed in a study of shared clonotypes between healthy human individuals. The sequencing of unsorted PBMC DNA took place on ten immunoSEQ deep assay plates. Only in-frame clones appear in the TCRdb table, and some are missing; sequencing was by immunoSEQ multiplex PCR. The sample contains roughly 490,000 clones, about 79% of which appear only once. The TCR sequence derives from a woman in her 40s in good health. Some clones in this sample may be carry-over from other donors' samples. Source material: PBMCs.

The CDR3 is CASSLQLAGGYNEQFF. The CDR3 region has the DNA TGTGCCAGCAGCCTCCAACTAGCGGGAGGCTACAATGAGCAGTTCTTC. This chain uses TRBV4-2 with TRBJ2-1; TRBD2 agrees at 12 bases. V lost 4 bases and J lost 3; bases outside the gene matches: 4. Germline lookup yields CDR1 LGHNA and CDR2 YNFKEQ. This CDR3 is built from 16 residues.